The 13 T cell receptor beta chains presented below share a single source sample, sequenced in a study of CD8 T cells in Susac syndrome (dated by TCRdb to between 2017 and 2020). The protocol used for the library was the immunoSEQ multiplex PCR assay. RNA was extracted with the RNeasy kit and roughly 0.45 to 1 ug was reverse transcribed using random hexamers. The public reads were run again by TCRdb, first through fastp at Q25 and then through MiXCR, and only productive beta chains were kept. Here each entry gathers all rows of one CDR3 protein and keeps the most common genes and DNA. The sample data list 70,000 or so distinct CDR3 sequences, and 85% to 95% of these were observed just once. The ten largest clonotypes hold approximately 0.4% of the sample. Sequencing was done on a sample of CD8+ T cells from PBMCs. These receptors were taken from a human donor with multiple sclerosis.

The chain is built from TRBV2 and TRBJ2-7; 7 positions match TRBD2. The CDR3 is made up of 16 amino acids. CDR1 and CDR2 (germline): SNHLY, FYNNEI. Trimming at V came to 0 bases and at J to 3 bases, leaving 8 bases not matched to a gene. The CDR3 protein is CASSEAQGGEGYEQYF. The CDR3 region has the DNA TGTGCCAGCAGTGAAGCGCAGGGAGGGGAAGGCTACGAGCAGTACTTC.

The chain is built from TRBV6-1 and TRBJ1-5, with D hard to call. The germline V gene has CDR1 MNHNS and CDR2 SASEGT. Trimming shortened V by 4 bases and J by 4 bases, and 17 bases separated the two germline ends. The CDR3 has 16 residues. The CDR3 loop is CASSAVPQHGNQPQHF. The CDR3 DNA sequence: TGTGCCAGCAGTGCCGTACCCCAGCACGGGAATCAGCCCCAGCATTTT.

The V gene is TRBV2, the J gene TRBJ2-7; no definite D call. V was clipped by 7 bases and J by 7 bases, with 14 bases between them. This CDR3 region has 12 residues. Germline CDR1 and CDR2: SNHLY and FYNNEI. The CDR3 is CASKRDLTEQYF. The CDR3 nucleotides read TGTGCCAGCAAAAGGGATCTTACTGAGCAGTACTTC.

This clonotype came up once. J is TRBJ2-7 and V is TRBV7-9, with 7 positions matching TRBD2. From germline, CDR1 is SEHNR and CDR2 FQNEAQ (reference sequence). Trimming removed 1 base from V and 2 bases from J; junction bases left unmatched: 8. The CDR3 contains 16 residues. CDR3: CASSLEASGPTYEQYF. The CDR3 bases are TGTGCCAGCAGCTTAGAGGCTAGCGGACCTACCTACGAGCAGTACTTC.

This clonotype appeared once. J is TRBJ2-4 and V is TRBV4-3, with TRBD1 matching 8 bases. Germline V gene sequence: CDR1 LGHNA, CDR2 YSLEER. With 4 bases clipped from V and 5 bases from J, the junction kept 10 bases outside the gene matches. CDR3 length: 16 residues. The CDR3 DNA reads TGCGCCAGCAGCCTCACTCGGACAGGGAGTGAAAACATTCAGTACTTC. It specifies CASSLTRTGSENIQYF.

DNA for the CDR3: TGTGCCAGCAGTGTACAGGGGGCGCCTGGCTACACCTTC. This translates into CASSVQGAPGYTF. The chain employs TRBV27 and TRBJ1-2; TRBD1 agrees at 9 bases. With 5 bases clipped from V and 7 bases from J, the junction kept 5 bases outside the gene matches. The CDR3 is 13 residues long. The germline V gene encodes CDR1 MNHEY and CDR2 SMNVEV (reference sequence).

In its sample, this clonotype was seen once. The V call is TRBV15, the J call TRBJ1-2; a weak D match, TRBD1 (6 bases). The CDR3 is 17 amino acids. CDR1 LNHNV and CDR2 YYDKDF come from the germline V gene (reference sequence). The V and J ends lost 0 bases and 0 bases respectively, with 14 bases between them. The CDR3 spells CATSRDRGALANYGYTF. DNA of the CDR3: TGTGCCACCAGCAGAGATCGGGGGGCTCTAGCTAACTATGGCTACACCTTC.

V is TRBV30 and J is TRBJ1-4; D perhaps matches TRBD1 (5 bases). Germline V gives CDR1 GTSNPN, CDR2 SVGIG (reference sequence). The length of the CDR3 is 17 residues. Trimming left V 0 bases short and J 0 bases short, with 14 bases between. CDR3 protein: CAWSVGLGDATNEKLFF. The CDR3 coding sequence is TGTGCCTGGAGTGTGGGTCTAGGGGACGCAACTAATGAAAAACTGTTTTTT.

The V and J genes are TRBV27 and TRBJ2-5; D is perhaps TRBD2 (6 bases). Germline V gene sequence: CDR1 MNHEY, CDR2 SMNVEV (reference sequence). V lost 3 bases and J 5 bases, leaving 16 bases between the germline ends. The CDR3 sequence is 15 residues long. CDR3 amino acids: CASSFALEGVETQYF. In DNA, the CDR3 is TGTGCCAGCAGTTTCGCTTTGGAGGGTGTGGAGACCCAGTACTTC.

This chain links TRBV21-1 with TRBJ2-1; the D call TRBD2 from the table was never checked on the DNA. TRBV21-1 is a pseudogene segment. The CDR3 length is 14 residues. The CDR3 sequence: CASSKASGGNEQFF. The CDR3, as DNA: TGTGCCAGCAGCAAAGCTAGCGGGGGCAATGAGCAGTTCTTC.

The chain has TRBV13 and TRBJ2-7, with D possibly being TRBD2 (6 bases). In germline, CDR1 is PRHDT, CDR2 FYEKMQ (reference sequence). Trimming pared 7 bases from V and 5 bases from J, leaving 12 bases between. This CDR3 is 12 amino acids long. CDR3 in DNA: TGTGCCAGCACCTCGGGACTGAACGAGCAGTACTTC. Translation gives CASTSGLNEQYF.

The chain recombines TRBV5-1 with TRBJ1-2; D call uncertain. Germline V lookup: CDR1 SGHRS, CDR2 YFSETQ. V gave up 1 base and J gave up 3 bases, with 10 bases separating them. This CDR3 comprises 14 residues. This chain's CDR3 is CASSLHRSDYGYTF. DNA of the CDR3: TGCGCCAGCAGCTTGCACAGATCCGACTATGGCTACACCTTC.

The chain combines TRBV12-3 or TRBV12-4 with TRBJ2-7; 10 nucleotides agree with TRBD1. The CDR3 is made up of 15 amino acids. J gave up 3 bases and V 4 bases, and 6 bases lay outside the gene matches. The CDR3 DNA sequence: TGTGCCAGCAGTTCCCCCGGGACAGGGGTCTACGAGCAGTACTTC. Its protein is CASSSPGTGVYEQYF.